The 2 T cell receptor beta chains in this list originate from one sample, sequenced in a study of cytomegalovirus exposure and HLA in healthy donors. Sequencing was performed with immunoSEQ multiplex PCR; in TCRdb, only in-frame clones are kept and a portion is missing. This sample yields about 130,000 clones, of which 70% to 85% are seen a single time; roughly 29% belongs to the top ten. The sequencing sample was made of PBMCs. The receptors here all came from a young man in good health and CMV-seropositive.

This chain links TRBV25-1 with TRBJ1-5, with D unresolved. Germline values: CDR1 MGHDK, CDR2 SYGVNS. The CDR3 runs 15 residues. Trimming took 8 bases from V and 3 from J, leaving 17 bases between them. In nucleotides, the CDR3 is TGTGCCAGCGCCCCGTCGGCGGAAGCCAATCAGCCCCAGCATTTT. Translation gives CASAPSAEANQPQHF.

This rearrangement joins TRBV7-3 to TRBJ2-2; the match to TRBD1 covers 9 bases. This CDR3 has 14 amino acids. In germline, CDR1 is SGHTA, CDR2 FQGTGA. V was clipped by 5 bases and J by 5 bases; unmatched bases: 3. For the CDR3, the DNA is TGTGCCAGCAGCCCACAGGGGGCGACCGGGGAGCTGTTTTTT. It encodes CASSPQGATGELFF.